This T cell receptor beta chain is from a study of blood T cell repertoires in COVID-19. Study as a whole: Researchers got acute and convalescent COVID-19 samples from the United States, Italy and Spain.

Only in-frame clones appear in the TCRdb table, and some are missing; sequencing was by immunoSEQ multiplex PCR. The profile covers approximately 260,000 clones, with 65% to 85% appearing a single time and about 3% taken by the ten largest. Self-reported history from a screening survey and questionnaire set each donor's cohort. Resolution of symptoms, clearance, or two negative PCRs was present in recovered Cohort 3 donors. This TCR came from a man aged 50-59 years who had recovered from COVID-19. Sequencing was done on a sample of PBMCs or T cells enriched from blood (not recorded which).

This chain's CDR3 is CASSRRGLAGEIQETQYF. CDR3 nucleotides: TGTGCCAGCAGCCGGAGGGGACTAGCGGGGGAGATCCAAGAGACCCAGTACTTC. This rearrangement joins TRBV4-2 to TRBJ2-5; 14 bases are a match to TRBD2. This CDR3 spans 18 amino acids. V lost 4 bases and J lost 1; bases outside the gene matches: 8. Germline V gene sequence: CDR1 LGHNA, CDR2 YNFKEQ.